These 24 T cell receptor beta chains came from one sample sequenced in a study of blood T cell repertoires in COVID-19. Generated by immunoSEQ multiplex PCR, the TCRdb table keeps only in-frame clones and is missing some. Of a few hundred thousand clones listed, 85% are singletons. The sequencing sample was made of peripheral blood. These TCRs come from a woman under 30 with acute or convalescent COVID-19.

This clone showed up just a few times. The chain links TRBV5-1 to TRBJ1-1; maybe TRBD1 (6 bases). V shed 0 bases and J shed 0 bases, with 12 bases lying between them. CDR3 length equals 16 residues. Germline-derived CDR1 and CDR2 are SGHRS and YFSETQ. The CDR3 here is CASSLETGSLNTEAFF. In DNA, the CDR3 is TGCGCCAGCAGCTTGGAAACAGGGTCTTTGAACACTGAAGCTTTCTTT.

The chain links TRBV25-1 to TRBJ2-5; 10 nucleotides line up with TRBD2. The CDR3 extends over 16 amino acids. The V gene's germline CDR1 is MGHDK and CDR2 SYGVNS. Losses at the gene ends were 3 bases for V and 4 bases for J; bases not matched to a gene: 8. CDR3 residues: CASSEGASGRGETQYF. CDR3 nucleotide sequence: TGTGCCAGCAGTGAGGGCGCTAGCGGGAGAGGAGAGACCCAGTACTTC. Full variable domain (missing parts from reference TRBV25-1 and TRBJ2-5): EADIYQTPRYLVIGTGKKITLECSQTMGHDKMYWYQQDPGMELHLIHYSYGVNSTEKGDLSSESTVSRIRTEHFPLTLESARPSHTSQYLCASSEGASGRGETQYFGPGTRLLVL.

The V call is TRBV5-1, the J call TRBJ2-7; 9 bases map to TRBD1. The J segment lost 2 bases and the V segment lost 0 bases, leaving 6 bases of the junction unmatched. The CDR3 runs to 16 residues. CDR1 and CDR2 from the germline V gene are SGHRS and YFSETQ. In DNA form, the CDR3 reads TGCGCCAGCAGCTTGGGCGGGACAGGGCTGACCTACGAGCAGTACTTC. Its protein product is CASSLGGTGLTYEQYF.

The rearrangement links TRBV6-5 to TRBJ2-1; TRBD1 matches at 8 bases. CDR1 is MNHEY and CDR2 is SVGAGI in the germline V gene. The junction had 2 bases not matched to a gene; V was cut back by 8 bases and J by 5 bases. The CDR3 totals 12 residues. CDR3 in amino acids: CASRTGHNEQFF. The DNA of the CDR3 is TGTGCCAGCCGGACAGGGCACAATGAGCAGTTCTTC.

The chain is built from TRBV18 and TRBJ1-1, with D perhaps TRBD1 (5 bases). Trimming stripped 1 base from V and 3 bases from J, with 12 bases between. Germline CDR1 reads KGHSH; CDR2 reads LQKENI. CDR3 length: 15 amino acids. The DNA for the CDR3 is TGTGCCAGCTCACCACGGGAGGGAGGGGACACTGAAGCTTTCTTT. This gives the protein CASSPREGGDTEAFF.

This clone was recorded only once. This chain connects TRBV4-1 to TRBJ1-4; D unresolved. The CDR3 sequence is 15 residues long. The V end was cut by 1 base, the J end by 5 bases, with 11 bases between. Germline lookup yields CDR1 MGHRA and CDR2 YSYEKL. The CDR3 region is CASSQGSGENEKLFF. CDR3 DNA: TGCGCCAGCAGCCAAGGGAGTGGTGAGAATGAAAAACTGTTTTTT.

The rearrangement uses TRBV2 and TRBJ1-1, with 8 bases fitting TRBD1. CDR1 and CDR2 (germline): SNHLY, FYNNEI. V lost 4 bases, J lost 5 bases, and 3 bases stayed unmatched. The CDR3 is 13 amino acids. The CDR3 coding sequence is TGTGCCAGCAGTGCGACAGGGGATACTGAAGCTTTCTTT. The encoded protein is CASSATGDTEAFF.

The rearrangement joins TRBV6-6 to TRBJ1-1; D possibly corresponds to TRBD1 (5 bases). This CDR3 contains 14 residues. The V and J ends lost 7 bases and 4 bases respectively, with 16 bases between them. Germline V gene lookup returns CDR1 MNHNY and CDR2 SVGAGI (reference sequence). CDR3 bases: TGTGCCAGCAACCCCGACAGAGTATTCACTGAAGCTTTCTTT. Translating gives CASNPDRVFTEAFF.

Only one count was recorded for this clone. The rearrangement uses TRBV28 and TRBJ2-7, with 9 bases lining up with TRBD2. The CDR3 sequence is 15 residues long. Germline V gene data show CDR1 as MDHEN and CDR2 as SYDVKM. The V and J ends lost 3 bases and 1 base, in that order; junction bases with no gene match: 4. Here the CDR3 DNA reads TGTGCCAGCAGTTTTATCAGCGGGGGGTCCTACGAGCAGTACTTC. This sequence encodes CASSFISGGSYEQYF.

The chain employs TRBV19 and TRBJ1-2; TRBD1 matches at 10 bases. The germline gives CDR1 LNHDA, CDR2 SQIVND (reference sequence). Trimming at V came to 0 bases and at J to 7 bases, leaving 5 bases not matched to a gene. The CDR3 length is 15 residues. CDR3 sequence: CASSIDLTGGPGYTF. The CDR3 nucleotides are TGTGCCAGTAGTATAGATCTGACAGGGGGCCCTGGCTACACCTTC.

This clone showed up just once. The CDR3 DNA is TGTGCCAGCAGCTTGGCGGCCAGGGTGAATTCACCCCTCCACTTT. Its protein is CASSLAARVNSPLHF. The genes are TRBV5-8 and TRBJ1-6, with TRBD1 as a possible D gene (5 bases). Trimming shortened V by 0 bases and J by 7 bases, and 11 bases separated the two germline ends. CDR3 length equals 15 residues. Germline CDR1 and CDR2: SGHTS and YDEGEE.

The chain recombines TRBV11-2 with TRBJ1-2; D unresolved. This CDR3 has 12 amino acids. V was trimmed by 5 bases and J by 7 bases, leaving 11 bases between them. Germline CDR1 SGHAT, CDR2 FQNNGV. CDR3 region: CASSPQAPGYTF. CDR3 nucleotides: TGTGCCAGCAGCCCCCAGGCCCCTGGCTACACCTTC. The full variable domain, in which reference TRBV11-2 and TRBJ1-2 provide the parts outside the CDR3, is EAGVAQSPRYKIIEKRQSVAFWCNPISGHATLYWYQQILGQGPKLLIQFQNNGVVDDSQLPKDRFSAERLKGVDSTLKIQPAKLEDSAVYLCASSPQAPGYTFGSGTRLTVV.

CDR3 nucleotide sequence: TGCGCCAGCAGCCCCGCCCCGGGACAGGGGCGAGAGACCCAGTACTTC. Protein: CASSPAPGQGRETQYF. The chain uses TRBV5-1 and TRBJ2-5; 10 positions agree with TRBD1. The V segment lost 4 bases and the J segment 4 bases; nucleotides outside the gene matches: 10. Germline CDR1 and CDR2: SGHRS and YFSETQ. CDR3 size: 16 residues.

This sequence joins TRBV5-1 and TRBJ2-3; 9 bases are a match to TRBD1. Germline lookup yields CDR1 SGHRS and CDR2 YFSETQ. The CDR3 length is 14 residues. Trimming cost V 2 bases and J 6 bases; bases outside gene matches: 4. CDR3 nucleotide sequence: TGCGCCAGCAGCTTTACAGGGGGCGCGGATACGCAGTATTTT. Its protein is CASSFTGGADTQYF.

This clone has more than one count but fewer than ten. This rearrangement joins TRBV5-4 to TRBJ1-1; D unresolved. The V end lost 3 bases, the J end lost 4 bases, and 16 bases lay between the germline ends. The CDR3 runs 15 residues. Germline V gene lookup returns CDR1 SGHNT and CDR2 YYREEE (reference sequence). The CDR3 spells CASSSLIGLSTEAFF. The DNA of the CDR3 is TGTGCCAGCAGCTCATTAATAGGACTCAGCACTGAAGCTTTCTTT.

The genes are TRBV5-6 and TRBJ1-2; TRBD1 matches 10 bases. Trimming took 3 bases from V and 10 from J; bases not matched to a gene: 3. The CDR3 is made up of 12 amino acids. Germline loops: CDR1 SGHDT, CDR2 YYEEEE. The CDR3, as DNA: TGTGCCAGCAGCTGGGGGACAGGGGTCTACACCTTC. As protein: CASSWGTGVYTF.

This clone has a single count. This CDR3 is CASGLGGDTEAFF. The CDR3 bases are TGTGCTAGTGGTTTGGGGGGGGACACTGAAGCTTTCTTT. The V and J genes are TRBV12-5 and TRBJ1-1, with D perhaps matching TRBD1 (5 bases). With 1 base removed from V and 3 bases from J, the gap between germline ends came to 6 bases. This CDR3 comprises 13 residues. Germline CDR1 and CDR2: LGHNT and FRNRAP.

V gene TRBV2 combines with J gene TRBJ1-5; 8 bases align to TRBD1. Unmatched junction bases numbered 3, after V lost 2 bases and J lost 3 bases. The CDR3 is made up of 15 amino acids. Germline V gene data show CDR1 as SNHLY and CDR2 as FYNNEI. The CDR3 DNA reads as TGTGCCAGCAGTGAAAACAGGGGGATCAATCAGCCCCAGCATTTT. Translated, it gives CASSENRGINQPQHF.

The rearrangement links TRBV6-6 to TRBJ2-2, with TRBD2 matching 13 bases. Germline CDR1 MNHNY, CDR2 SVGAGI (reference sequence). After removal of 6 bases from V and 7 bases from J, the junction contained 5 bases not matched to a gene. CDR3 length: 15 residues. CDR3 amino acids: CASRPGTSGIGELFF. CDR3 coding DNA: TGTGCCAGCAGACCCGGGACTAGCGGGATCGGGGAGCTGTTTTTT.

This clone occurred many times. This sequence joins TRBV2 and TRBJ2-3; 9 bases align to TRBD1. Trimming took 10 bases from V and 0 from J; bases not matched to a gene: 2. CDR3 length: 13 amino acids. Germline V lookup: CDR1 SNHLY, CDR2 FYNNEI. CDR3 DNA sequence: TGTGCCATAGACAGGGGGAGCACAGATACGCAGTATTTT. This codes for CAIDRGSTDTQYF. Looking up the rest from reference TRBV2 and TRBJ2-3 gives the full variable domain: EPEVTQTPSHQVTQMGQEVILRCVPISNHLYFYWYRQILGQKVEFLVSFYNNEISEKSEIFDDQFSVERPDGSNFTLKIRSTKLEDSAMYFCAIDRGSTDTQYFGPGTRLTVL.

This rearrangement joins TRBV4-1 to TRBJ2-7, with TRBD2 matching 8 bases. V trimming: 4 bases; J trimming: 2 bases; junction bases outside the gene matches: 10. The CDR3 runs to 16 residues. Germline CDR1 MGHRA, CDR2 YSYEKL. The CDR3 bases are TGCGCCAGCAGCCTTAGCGGGGCCCTTACGACCTACGAGCAGTACTTC. Encoded protein: CASSLSGALTTYEQYF.

This clone was counted a single time. The gene calls are TRBV28 and TRBJ2-3, with 10 positions matching TRBD2. The CDR3 extends over 14 amino acids. From germline, CDR1 is MDHEN and CDR2 SYDVKM. Here the CDR3 reads CATERGGRQDTQYF. CDR3 DNA: TGTGCGACTGAGCGGGGGGGCAGACAAGATACGCAGTATTTT.

This clone showed up just a few times. CDR3 sequence (DNA): TGTGCCAGCAGCTTAGCGGTACCTAAAGCTTTCTTT. Amino acids: CASSLAVPKAFF. This chain links TRBV7-2 with TRBJ1-1; no definite D call. Trimming removed 0 bases from V and 9 bases from J, with 8 bases in between. Germline CDR1 and CDR2: SGHTA and FQGNSA. The CDR3 runs to 12 residues.

This clone was found once. The V call is TRBV19, the J call TRBJ1-3; maybe TRBD1 (6 bases). The V end lost 5 bases, the J end lost 4 bases, and 27 bases lay between the germline ends. Germline V gives CDR1 LNHDA, CDR2 SQIVND (reference sequence). The CDR3 is 19 residues long. CDR3 nucleotides: TGTGCCAGTAGTTCCGAAGACCGGGACAAGCTATGGTGGGGAAACACCATATATTTT. Protein sequence: CASSSEDRDKLWWGNTIYF.